The 6 T cell receptor beta chains given below trace back to one sample, sequenced in a study of a mutant IDH1 vaccine in newly diagnosed glioma. For these TCRs, the target antigens are not known. TCRdb's table, derived via immunoSEQ multiplex PCR, lists solely in-frame clones and lacks some. The sample holds about 64,000 clones, approximately 84% seen once. As for time point: week 11, during vaccination. Each vaccine dose was 300 ug of mutant IDH1 20-mer peptide, with topical imiquimod. Sequencing used PBMCs, obtained from a glioma patient whose treatment included an IDH1 peptide vaccine. These receptors were obtained from a woman in her forties or fifties with glioma.

The rearrangement joins TRBV30 to TRBJ2-5; D not resolved. V was cut by 2 bases and J by 0 bases, with 16 bases left in between. CDR1 GTSNPN and CDR2 SVGIG come from the germline V gene (reference sequence). The CDR3 is 16 amino acids. CDR3 in amino acids: CAWSPELLRYQETQYF. In nucleotides, the CDR3 is TGTGCCTGGAGTCCAGAACTTCTAAGGTACCAAGAGACCCAGTACTTC. Filled out from reference TRBV30 and TRBJ2-5, the complete variable domain reads SQTIHQWPATLVQPVGSPLSLECTVEGTSNPNLYWYRQAAGRGLQLLFYSVGIGQISSEVPQNLSASRPQDRQFILSSKKLLLSDSGFYLCAWSPELLRYQETQYFGPGTRLLVL.

A single count supports this clone. V and J are TRBV5-1 and TRBJ2-7; D remains unclear. Germline CDR1 reads SGHRS; CDR2 reads YFSETQ. CDR3 size: 15 residues. Trimming pared 0 bases from V and 1 base from J, leaving 11 bases between. The CDR3 nucleotides are TGCGCCAGCAGCTTGGGTCTCGGCAGATCCTACGAGCAGTACTTC. Translating it yields CASSLGLGRSYEQYF. Based on the CDR3 plus reference TRBV5-1 and TRBJ2-7, the full variable domain is KAGVTQTPRYLIKTRGQQVTLSCSPISGHRSVSWYQQTPGQGLQFLFEYFSETQRNKGNFPGRFSGRQFSNSRSEMNVSTLELGDSALYLCASSLGLGRSYEQYFGPGTRLTVT.

This clone turned up a few times. The V call is TRBV12-5, the J call TRBJ2-2; TRBD2 agrees at 9 bases. The V segment lost 1 base and the J segment 2 bases; nucleotides outside the gene matches: 8. CDR1 is LGHNT, CDR2 FRNRAP, per germline. CDR3 length: 18 amino acids. The CDR3 DNA follows: TGTGCTAGTGGTTTGGGCCAAAAGCGGGGGGCCAACACCGGGGAGCTGTTTTTT. Its translation is CASGLGQKRGANTGELFF.

The chain joins TRBV9 to TRBJ2-7; tentative D call: TRBD2 (5 bases). Germline V lookup: CDR1 SGDLS, CDR2 YYNGEE. V lost 4 bases and J lost 5, with 16 bases in between. This CDR3 contains 14 residues. This CDR3 reads CASSPRRTLDEQYF. The CDR3 coding sequence is TGTGCCAGCAGCCCCCGAAGGACTCTCGACGAGCAGTACTTC.

The rearrangement uses TRBV7-3 and TRBJ2-5, with no clear D. Germline assignment: CDR1 SGHTA and CDR2 FQGTGA. V was clipped by 0 bases and J by 3 bases, with 5 bases between them. The CDR3 is 13 residues long. The CDR3: CASSLTLKETQYF. The CDR3 DNA is TGTGCCAGCAGCTTAACGTTAAAAGAGACCCAGTACTTC.

The CDR3 DNA sequence: TGTGCCAGTAGTATTGAGGGGTACTCGACGGGACATATTAAAACTAATGAAAAACTGTTTTTT. It is translated as CASSIEGYSTGHIKTNEKLFF. The rearrangement uses TRBV19 and TRBJ1-4; D is possibly TRBD1 (6 bases). Germline assignment: CDR1 LNHDA and CDR2 SQIVND (reference sequence). The CDR3 has 21 amino acids. The V and J ends lost 3 bases and 1 base respectively, with 27 bases between them.